The 22 T cell receptor beta chains reported below all come from one sample, sequenced in a study of T cell changes during pregnancy in multiple sclerosis. Profiling relied on immunoSEQ multiplex PCR, and the TCRdb table lists in-frame clones only, not all of them. The sample holds some 54,000 clones, approximately 94% seen once. The material sequenced was CD8+ T cells from peripheral blood mononuclear cells, taken in the third trimester of pregnancy. All receptors come from a female donor with multiple sclerosis, enrolled in a pregnancy study.

V is TRBV5-6 and J is TRBJ2-7; TRBD2 matches at 11 bases. The CDR3 is made up of 15 amino acids. V dropped 2 bases and J dropped 6; count of bases not matched to a gene: 7. CDR1 is SGHDT and CDR2 is YYEEEE in the germline V gene. In DNA form, the CDR3 reads TGTGCCAGCAGCTTTTTAGCGGGAGGGCCGCGCGAGCAGTACTTC. Translated, it gives CASSFLAGGPREQYF.

The chain uses TRBV29-1 and TRBJ1-3; 7 nucleotides line up with TRBD1. The CDR3 has 14 residues. Per germline, CDR1 SQVTM and CDR2 ANQGSEA. V gave up 6 bases and J gave up 0 bases; unmatched junction bases: 5. The CDR3 sequence: CSVVTGSSGNTIYF. The CDR3 bases are TGCAGCGTGGTGACAGGGAGCTCTGGAAACACCATATATTTT.

The J gene is TRBJ2-2, the V gene TRBV2; 9 bases are shared with TRBD2. Germline CDR1 and CDR2: SNHLY and FYNNEI. The CDR3 totals 17 residues. J was trimmed by 6 bases and V by 1 base; bases with no gene match: 9. This chain's CDR3 is CASSEGVAGVRAGELFF. The CDR3 nucleotides are TGTGCCAGCAGTGAAGGGGTAGCGGGAGTGAGGGCCGGGGAGCTGTTTTTT. The variable domain in full, completed from reference TRBV2 and TRBJ2-2, reads EPEVTQTPSHQVTQMGQEVILRCVPISNHLYFYWYRQILGQKVEFLVSFYNNEISEKSEIFDDQFSVERPDGSNFTLKIRSTKLEDSAMYFCASSEGVAGVRAGELFFGEGSRLTVL.

V gene TRBV13 combines with J gene TRBJ2-1; 9 positions match TRBD2. The CDR3 sequence is 15 residues long. V was pared by 1 base and J by 6 bases, with 4 bases of the junction left unmatched. Germline loops: CDR1 PRHDT, CDR2 FYEKMQ (reference sequence). The CDR3 DNA is TGTGCCAGCAGCTTAGTTAGCGGGAGAGGCAATGAGCAGTTCTTC. Encoded protein: CASSLVSGRGNEQFF.

The J gene is TRBJ2-7, the V gene TRBV6-5; 9 bases fit TRBD2. Germline CDR1 is MNHEY and CDR2 is SVGAGI. This CDR3 is 14 amino acids long. The junction had 12 bases not matched to a gene; V was cut back by 7 bases and J by 8 bases. CDR3 DNA: TGTGCCAGCACCCCACGGGCTAGCGGGACCCAGCAGTACTTC. Its protein is CASTPRASGTQQYF.

V usage is TRBV5-6 and J usage is TRBJ2-7; TRBD1 matches 9 bases. With V trimmed by 3 bases and J by 1 base, 8 bases remained unmatched. Per the germline V gene, CDR1 is SGHDT and CDR2 is YYEEEE. This CDR3 has 16 amino acids. The CDR3 sequence is CASSSRPGQGSYEQYF. In nucleotides, the CDR3 is TGTGCCAGCAGCTCCAGACCGGGACAGGGTTCCTACGAGCAGTACTTC.

The gene calls are TRBV7-6 and TRBJ2-3; D possibly corresponds to TRBD2 (6 bases). CDR3 length: 16 residues. V lost 1 base and J lost 2, with 13 bases in between. The germline V gene encodes CDR1 SGHVS and CDR2 FNYEAQ. The CDR3 protein is CASSLDGGPFTDTQYF. The CDR3 DNA is TGTGCCAGCAGCTTAGATGGAGGGCCGTTCACAGATACGCAGTATTTT.

The chain has TRBV4-3 and TRBJ1-2; D might be TRBD1 (5 bases). The V and J ends lost 2 bases and 0 bases respectively, with 13 bases between them. There are 16 residues in the CDR3. CDR1 LGHNA and CDR2 YSLEER come from the germline V gene. The CDR3 region is CASSQIFDSPNYGYTF. The CDR3 DNA follows: TGCGCCAGCAGCCAAATTTTCGACAGTCCTAACTATGGCTACACCTTC.

This clone appeared a single time. This sequence joins TRBV6-4 and TRBJ2-7, with D maybe TRBD1 (6 bases). The CDR3 length is 14 residues. With 4 bases removed from V and 3 bases from J, the gap between germline ends came to 13 bases. Germline assignment: CDR1 MRHNA and CDR2 SNTAGT. The DNA of the CDR3 is TGTGCCAGCAGTGGTCAGGGGTGGTTCTACGAGCAGTACTTC. Translating it yields CASSGQGWFYEQYF.

This clone was counted a single time. The V gene is TRBV6-1, the J gene TRBJ1-1; 9 bases agree with TRBD1. Germline V CDR1 and CDR2: MNHNS, SASEGT. Germline trimming cut 5 bases from V and 5 bases from J; bases unmatched to any gene: 9. The CDR3 runs to 15 residues. CDR3 sequence (DNA): TGTGCCAGCAGTCAGTTGACAGGGGGTGGAACTGAAGCTTTCTTT. Translation: CASSQLTGGGTEAFF.

This clone was counted a few times. CDR3 protein: CASSPTPNTEAFF. The CDR3 DNA reads as TGTGCCAGCAGCCCAACACCGAACACTGAAGCTTTCTTT. The chain carries TRBV11-3 and TRBJ1-1, with D unresolved. Trimming pared 5 bases from V and 1 base from J, leaving 8 bases between. Germline CDR1 reads SGHNT; CDR2 reads YENEEA. The CDR3 loop spans 13 amino acids.

This clone was seen once. The J gene is TRBJ2-7, the V gene TRBV4-1, with 8 positions matching TRBD1. The CDR3 sequence is 13 residues long. V shed 8 bases and J 5 bases; nucleotides not matched to a gene: 8. Germline V gene sequence: CDR1 MGHRA, CDR2 YSYEKL. Here the CDR3 reads CASRRTGNDEQYF. CDR3 nucleotide sequence: TGCGCCAGCCGAAGGACAGGGAACGACGAGCAGTACTTC.

The chain is built from TRBV19 and TRBJ1-1; 7 nucleotides agree with TRBD1. The CDR3 is 16 amino acids. The J segment lost 0 bases and the V segment lost 8 bases, leaving 12 bases of the junction unmatched. Germline V lookup: CDR1 LNHDA, CDR2 SQIVND (reference sequence). CDR3 sequence (DNA): TGTGCCAGTCGATCGACCGGACAGGTTGTGAACACTGAAGCTTTCTTT. Translation gives CASRSTGQVVNTEAFF.

V is TRBV6-1 and J is TRBJ1-1; 8 bases agree with TRBD1. Germline trimming cut 5 bases from V and 3 bases from J; bases unmatched to any gene: 8. The CDR3 spans 15 residues. Germline assignment: CDR1 MNHNS and CDR2 SASEGT. The CDR3 is CASSPDPTGDTEAFF. The CDR3 coding sequence is TGTGCCAGCAGTCCCGATCCGACAGGGGACACTGAAGCTTTCTTT.

The rearrangement uses TRBV27 and TRBJ2-1; a weak D match, TRBD2 (6 bases). The CDR3 runs to 15 residues. Germline lookup yields CDR1 MNHEY and CDR2 SMNVEV (reference sequence). Trimming pared 4 bases from V and 3 bases from J, leaving 13 bases between. The CDR3 sequence: CASSSTWGLYNEQFF. The CDR3 DNA follows: TGTGCCAGCAGTTCAACATGGGGACTCTACAATGAGCAGTTCTTC.

V and J are TRBV29-1 and TRBJ2-5, with 10 bases aligning to TRBD1. The tail of the sequence fits TRBJ2-7 better, so the J call may be wrong. Per germline, CDR1 SQVTM and CDR2 ANQGSEA. The CDR3 totals 15 residues. The CDR3: CSVEDEGQGTYEQYF. Written as DNA, the CDR3 is TGCAGCGTTGAAGATGAGGGACAGGGGACATACGAGCAGTACTTC.

This clone was observed a single time. J is TRBJ2-5 and V is TRBV27; 8 nucleotides agree with TRBD1. The CDR3 totals 15 residues. Germline V gene sequence: CDR1 MNHEY, CDR2 SMNVEV (reference sequence). The V and J ends lost 5 bases and 1 base, in that order; junction bases with no gene match: 6. The CDR3 is CASSHGTGPQETQYF. The CDR3 region has the DNA TGTGCCAGCAGTCATGGGACAGGCCCCCAAGAGACCCAGTACTTC.

This clone was found once. The J gene is TRBJ2-7, the V gene TRBV11-2; TRBD2 agrees at 8 bases. The germline gives CDR1 SGHAT, CDR2 FQNNGV. This CDR3 region has 16 residues. Trimming at V came to 1 base and at J to 3 bases, leaving 8 bases not matched to a gene. This chain's CDR3 is CASSLGPGGPNYEQYF. DNA of the CDR3: TGTGCCAGCAGCTTAGGGCCGGGGGGGCCCAACTACGAGCAGTACTTC. The complete variable domain, with remaining parts taken from reference TRBV11-2 and TRBJ2-7, reads EAGVAQSPRYKIIEKRQSVAFWCNPISGHATLYWYQQILGQGPKLLIQFQNNGVVDDSQLPKDRFSAERLKGVDSTLKIQPAKLEDSAVYLCASSLGPGGPNYEQYFGPGTRLTVT.

The chain combines TRBV5-1 with TRBJ2-1; 8 nucleotides align to TRBD2. Losses at the gene ends were 5 bases for V and 3 bases for J; bases not matched to a gene: 4. The CDR3 is 14 amino acids. Per germline, CDR1 SGHRS and CDR2 YFSETQ. The CDR3 loop is CASSTSGLYNEQFF. CDR3 nucleotides: TGCGCCAGCAGTACTAGCGGCCTCTACAATGAGCAGTTCTTC.

The chain recombines TRBV29-1 with TRBJ1-2; D not certain. Germline values: CDR1 SQVTM, CDR2 ANQGSEA. Trimming took 3 bases from V and 2 from J, leaving 10 bases between them. This CDR3 is 13 amino acids long. CDR3: CSVEAPENYGYTF. CDR3 in DNA: TGCAGCGTTGAGGCTCCGGAGAACTATGGCTACACCTTC.

The rearrangement links TRBV10-3 to TRBJ1-2; the D is unclear. CDR1 and CDR2 from the germline V gene are ENHRY and SYGVKD. Trimming left V 6 bases short and J 3 bases short, with 23 bases between. There are 17 residues in the CDR3. CDR3: CAIRSGNSLVADYGYTF. The DNA for the CDR3 is TGTGCCATCAGATCAGGAAACTCCCTGGTGGCTGACTATGGCTACACCTTC.

This chain joins TRBV13 and TRBJ2-2; possible D gene TRBD1, 6 bases. Trimming stripped 4 bases from V and 4 bases from J, with 10 bases between. Germline loops: CDR1 PRHDT, CDR2 FYEKMQ (reference sequence). This CDR3 comprises 14 residues. Here the CDR3 DNA reads TGTGCCAGCAGCTCGACAGGTTCCACCGGGGAGCTGTTTTTT. Its translation: CASSSTGSTGELFF. The complete variable domain, with remaining parts taken from reference TRBV13 and TRBJ2-2, reads AAGVIQSPRHLIKEKRETATLKCYPIPRHDTVYWYQQGPGQDPQFLISFYEKMQSDKGSIPDRFSAQQFSDYHSELNMSSLELGDSALYFCASSSTGSTGELFFGEGSRLTVL.